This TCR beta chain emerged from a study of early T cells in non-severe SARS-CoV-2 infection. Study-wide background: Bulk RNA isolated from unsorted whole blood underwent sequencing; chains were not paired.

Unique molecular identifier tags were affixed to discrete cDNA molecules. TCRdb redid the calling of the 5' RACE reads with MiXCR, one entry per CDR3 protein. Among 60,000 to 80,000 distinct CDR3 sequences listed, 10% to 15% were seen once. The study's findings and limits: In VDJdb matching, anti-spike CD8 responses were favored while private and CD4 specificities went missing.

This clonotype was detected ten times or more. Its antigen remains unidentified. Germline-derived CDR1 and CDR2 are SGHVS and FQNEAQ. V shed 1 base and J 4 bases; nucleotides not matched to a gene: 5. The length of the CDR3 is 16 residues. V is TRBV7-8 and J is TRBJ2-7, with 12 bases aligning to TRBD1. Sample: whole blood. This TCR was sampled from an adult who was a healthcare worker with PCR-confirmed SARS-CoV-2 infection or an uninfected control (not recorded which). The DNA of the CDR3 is TGTGCCAGCAGCTTAGGAGGGGGACAGGGGGCGTACGAGCAGTACTTC. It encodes CASSLGGGQGAYEQYF.